Included here is one T cell receptor (beta chain) sequence, with context. Germline-derived CDR1 and CDR2 are MDHEN and SYDVKM. This CDR3 contains 16 residues. Trimming took off 1 base at V and 0 bases at J, with 10 bases between the two ends. This record comes from a study of blood T cell repertoires in COVID-19. In the study overall: The origin of the acute and convalescent COVID-19 samples was the United States, Italy and Spain.

Assay: immunoSEQ multiplex PCR; the TCRdb copy retains only in-frame clones and omits some. Seen here are fewer than 250,000 clones, 88% observed once, and the top ten hold over 1.5%. V usage is TRBV28 and J usage is TRBJ1-5; D remains ambiguous. Sequenced: peripheral blood. This receptor was obtained from a man between 70 and 80 years old with acute or convalescent COVID-19. CDR3 sequence (DNA): TGTGCCAGCAGTTTATTGATGAGGTATAGCAATCAGCCCCAGCATTTT. Translated, it gives CASSLLMRYSNQPQHF.